This T cell receptor beta chain was found in a study of response to subunit inactivated influenza vaccine. One entry per CDR3 protein results from TCRdb running MiXCR on the RT-PCR reads. The sample records roughly 700,000 distinct CDR3 sequences, approximately 15% being singletons. Points from the study as a whole: Each seasonal flu vaccination may recruit only limited new T cells, authors suggested.

Regarding this clonotype: The antigen remains unidentified.

The germline CDR1 and CDR2 sequences are DFQATT and SNEGSKA (reference sequence). This CDR3 spans 15 amino acids. V gave up 1 base and J gave up 3 bases, with 16 bases separating them. The TCR sequence derives from a man aged 50-60 years who received an inactivated influenza vaccine. The J gene is TRBJ2-7, the V gene TRBV20-1, with D possibly TRBD1 on 5 matching bases. This material consisted of PBMCs from blood, taken less than 15 days before vaccination. The DNA for the CDR3 is TGCAGTGCTAGAGTGCGACAGAAGAAATACTACGAGCAGTACTTC. It translates to CSARVRQKKYYEQYF.